These 15 T cell receptor beta chains came from one sample sequenced in a study of blood T cell repertoires in COVID-19. The table came from immunoSEQ multiplex PCR; TCRdb's copy has only in-frame clones and leaves some out. Among about 26,000 clones listed, roughly nine tenths were seen once. Sample: peripheral blood. These receptors came from a human donor in a cohort sampled during active COVID-19.

The chain links TRBV6-5 to TRBJ1-1; 11 nucleotides match TRBD1. The CDR3 has 16 amino acids. The germline V gene has CDR1 MNHEY and CDR2 SVGAGI. Trimming at V came to 2 bases and at J to 0 bases, leaving 2 bases not matched to a gene. DNA of the CDR3: TGTGCCAGCAGTTACGGGACAGGGGGTATGAACACTGAAGCTTTCTTT. Its protein product is CASSYGTGGMNTEAFF.

The V gene is TRBV21-1, the J gene TRBJ2-2; the D call of TRBD1 is as the table states it, not checked on the DNA. TRBV21-1 is termed a pseudogene. The CDR3 contains 15 residues. The DNA of the CDR3 is TGTGCCAGCAGCAAGGACAGGGGGATCACCGGGGAGCTGTTTTTT. It translates to CASSKDRGITGELFF.

A remark on this clone: The junction and the germline gene differ at one end; a read error may be behind it. This chain links TRBV2 with TRBJ2-7; 13 positions match TRBD2. The CDR3 extends over 16 amino acids. Germline V gene lookup returns CDR1 SNHLY and CDR2 FYNNEI. The CDR3 nucleotides are TGTGCCAGCAGAGAAGGACTAGCGGGGGAACAATACGAGCAGTACTTC. Translating it yields CASREGLAGEQYEQYF.

V is TRBV19 and J is TRBJ1-5; 9 bases line up with TRBD1. The junction had 7 bases not matched to a gene; V was cut back by 4 bases and J by 6 bases. There are 15 residues in the CDR3. Germline V gene sequence: CDR1 LNHDA, CDR2 SQIVND (reference sequence). The DNA for the CDR3 is TGTGCCAGTAGTACGACAGGGGGGGTTAGTCAGCCCCAGCATTTT. It translates to CASSTTGGVSQPQHF.

This sequence joins TRBV13 and TRBJ2-7, with no clear D. This CDR3 spans 11 amino acids. Trimming cost V 4 bases and J 3 bases, with 4 bases left between them. Germline V lookup: CDR1 PRHDT, CDR2 FYEKMQ (reference sequence). This chain's CDR3 is CASSSLYEQYF. DNA of the CDR3: TGTGCCAGCAGCTCTCTCTACGAGCAGTACTTC.

CDR3 loop: CASSIGTDTQYF. CDR3 nucleotide sequence: TGTGCCAGTAGTATCGGCACAGATACGCAGTATTTT. The chain recombines TRBV19 with TRBJ2-3; D gene ambiguous. The germline V and J ends were trimmed by 3 bases and 1 base, with 2 bases remaining between them. This CDR3 has 12 amino acids. CDR1 LNHDA and CDR2 SQIVND come from the germline V gene (reference sequence).

This clone was counted a few times. This chain links TRBV27 with TRBJ2-7; 9 bases map to TRBD1. Germline V gene data show CDR1 as MNHEY and CDR2 as SMNVEV (reference sequence). V was pared by 0 bases and J by 6 bases, with 9 bases of the junction left unmatched. The length of the CDR3 is 16 residues. The CDR3: CASSLSRLGQGSEQYF. Written as DNA, the CDR3 is TGTGCCAGCAGTTTATCCCGTCTGGGACAGGGTAGCGAGCAGTACTTC.

The count of this clone is one. The rearrangement uses TRBV18 and TRBJ1-1; 9 bases agree with TRBD1. Germline V gene lookup returns CDR1 KGHSH and CDR2 LQKENI. The CDR3 length is 15 residues. V was clipped by 6 bases and J by 5 bases; unmatched bases: 10. CDR3 sequence: CASSSGTGKRTEAFF. CDR3 DNA: TGTGCCAGCTCCTCCGGGACAGGGAAGAGGACTGAAGCTTTCTTT. Full variable domain (outside the CDR3, taken from reference TRBV18 and TRBJ1-1): NAGVMQNPRHLVRRRGQEARLRCSPMKGHSHVYWYRQLPEEGLKFMVYLQKENIIDESGMPKERFSAEFPKEGPSILRIQQVVRGDSAAYFCASSSGTGKRTEAFFGQGTRLTVV.

This sequence joins TRBV7-2 and TRBJ2-3, with no clear D. There are 14 residues in the CDR3. Per the germline V gene, CDR1 is SGHTA and CDR2 is FQGNSA. The V gene lost 1 base and the J gene lost 0 bases, with 5 bases spanning the gap. DNA for the CDR3: TGTGCCAGCAGCTTAGTTCCTAGCACAGATACGCAGTATTTT. Protein product: CASSLVPSTDTQYF.

This clone was seen once. The CDR3 region has the DNA TGCGCCAGCATCGAAGACAGTGTGAACACTGAAGCTTTCTTT. Translation: CASIEDSVNTEAFF. V and J are TRBV5-1 and TRBJ1-1; D possibly corresponds to TRBD1 (5 bases). Per the germline V gene, CDR1 is SGHRS and CDR2 is YFSETQ. V was cut by 6 bases and J by 0 bases, with 12 bases left in between. This CDR3 comprises 14 residues.

V and J are TRBV19 and TRBJ2-2; D is unresolved. CDR3 length: 15 amino acids. Between the trimmed V and J ends, which lost 3 bases and 2 bases, there was a span of 10 bases. CDR1 and CDR2 (germline): LNHDA, SQIVND (reference sequence). CDR3 loop: CASSIGGINTGELFF. As DNA, the CDR3 is TGTGCCAGTAGTATTGGCGGAATTAACACCGGGGAGCTGTTTTTT.

This chain links TRBV6-2 or TRBV6-3 with TRBJ1-1; D perhaps matches TRBD1 (5 bases). With 2 bases removed from V and 5 bases from J, the gap between germline ends came to 21 bases. The CDR3 sequence is 17 residues long. Germline V lookup: CDR1 MNHEY, CDR2 SVGEGT. The CDR3 DNA follows: TGTGCCAGCAGTTACCCAGTGTCCGCAGGGCTGGGAACTGAAGCTTTCTTT. Translated, it gives CASSYPVSAGLGTEAFF.

CDR3: CASSPGLAGGPVGKTQYF. The CDR3 DNA sequence: TGTGCCAGCAGCCCAGGACTAGCGGGGGGGCCGGTTGGGAAGACCCAGTACTTC. The V gene is TRBV7-2, the J gene TRBJ2-5, with 15 bases matching TRBD2. Germline V CDR1 and CDR2: SGHTA, FQGNSA. Trimming took 5 bases from V and 6 from J; bases not matched to a gene: 13. The CDR3 length is 18 residues.

The sample holds one count of this clone. The V gene is TRBV19, the J gene TRBJ2-7; weak D call: TRBD2 (7 bases). Germline CDR1 is LNHDA and CDR2 is SQIVND (reference sequence). Trimming cost V 3 bases and J 1 base, with 13 bases left between them. The CDR3 extends over 15 amino acids. The CDR3 reads CASSMKGGESYEQYF. The DNA for the CDR3 is TGTGCCAGTAGTATGAAAGGGGGGGAGTCCTACGAGCAGTACTTC.

The chain has TRBV2 and TRBJ2-3, with 8 bases matching TRBD1. The CDR3 has 15 residues. J was trimmed by 0 bases and V by 10 bases; bases with no gene match: 9. Germline loops: CDR1 SNHLY, CDR2 FYNNEI. The CDR3 loop reads CAITGTGPSTDTQYF. The CDR3 DNA sequence: TGTGCCATCACCGGGACAGGACCAAGCACAGATACGCAGTATTTT. The variable domain in full, completed from reference TRBV2 and TRBJ2-3, reads EPEVTQTPSHQVTQMGQEVILRCVPISNHLYFYWYRQILGQKVEFLVSFYNNEISEKSEIFDDQFSVERPDGSNFTLKIRSTKLEDSAMYFCAITGTGPSTDTQYFGPGTRLTVL.